The source of this TCR beta chain is a study of T-cell reconstitution after alpha-beta-depleted transplantation in children. Molecular barcoding with unique molecular identifiers was used for the TCRbeta library. TCRdb re-derived calls from the PCR reads in MiXCR, one entry per CDR3 protein. This table has 400,000 to 450,000 distinct CDR3 sequences, about 45% appearing once. This CDR3 spans 13 amino acids. Trimming took 3 bases from V and 8 from J; bases not matched to a gene: 5. Germline V gene data show CDR1 as ENHRY and CDR2 as SYGVKD. The origin of this receptor is a girl aged 2 to 9 with aplastic anemia, due to receive a stem cell transplant. The chain recombines TRBV10-3 with TRBJ1-2, with 8 bases aligning to TRBD1. The material sequenced was PBMCs, taken before TCRalphabeta/CD19-depleted stem cell transplant. Written as DNA, the CDR3 is TGTGCCATCAGTGACATGACAGGGGACGGCTACACCTTC. Encoded protein: CAISDMTGDGYTF.